The 23 T cell receptor beta chains presented below share a single source sample, sequenced in a study of regulatory T cells in long-lasting Graves disease. Libraries of TCR beta came from iRepertoire HTBI primers plus Arm-PCR of CDR3 regions. From the multiplex PCR reads, TCRdb called clonotypes with MiXCR, one entry per CDR3 protein. Among about 610,000 distinct CDR3 sequences, 15% to 20% were seen once, and the ten largest hold around 12%. This sample's time point: newly diagnosed GD, antithyroid drugs for less than 3 months. Making the TCR library involved RNA that had been extracted from PBMCs. Separately, the same data were catalogued under a study of T cells in Graves' hyperthyroidism and ophthalmopathy.

This sample comprised peripheral blood mononuclear cells (PBMCs), obtained at new diagnosis, from a patient treated with antithyroid drugs. Receptor source: a man aged 18 to 29 with Graves disease.

This clonotype has a count of ten or more. The gene calls are TRBV28 and TRBJ2-7; either TRBD1 or TRBD2 may fit D (5 bases each). V shed 5 bases and J shed 3 bases, with 20 bases lying between them. CDR1 and CDR2 from the germline V gene are MDHEN and SYDVKM. This CDR3 has 16 residues. CDR3 in DNA: TGTGCCAGCAGTAAACTGGGGACGTACTACAGCTACGAGCAGTACTTC. Amino acid sequence: CASSKLGTYYSYEQYF.

This clonotype was seen more than once but under ten times. The genes are TRBV14 and TRBJ2-3; D is uncertain. The germline CDR1 and CDR2 sequences are SGHDN and FVKESK. Trimming stripped 2 bases from V and 4 bases from J, with 7 bases between. The CDR3 loop spans 13 amino acids. The CDR3 DNA reads as TGTGCCAGCAGCCAACTACGGGCAGATACGCAGTATTTT. As protein: CASSQLRADTQYF.

This chain uses TRBV6-1 with TRBJ2-2; D is perhaps TRBD1 (6 bases). V shed 0 bases and J shed 5 bases, with 13 bases lying between them. CDR3 length: 16 residues. Germline CDR1 and CDR2: MNHNS and SASEGT. The DNA of the CDR3 is TGTGCCAGCAGTGAAGCCAGGGGATCGAGTACCGGGGAGCTGTTTTTT. Its translation: CASSEARGSSTGELFF.

This clonotype appeared many times. Written as DNA, the CDR3 is TGTGCCAGCAGTGGGGCCGGTTGGATGAACACTGAAGCTTTCTTT. Translating it yields CASSGAGWMNTEAFF. The chain is built from TRBV6-1 and TRBJ1-1, with unresolved D. The length of the CDR3 is 15 residues. Trimming removed 4 bases from V and 0 bases from J, with 12 bases in between. Germline CDR1 and CDR2: MNHNS and SASEGT.

This clonotype has more than one count but fewer than ten. The chain is built from TRBV4-2 and TRBJ2-3, with TRBD2 as a possible D gene (5 bases). This CDR3 spans 18 amino acids. CDR1 is LGHNA and CDR2 is YNFKEQ in the germline V gene. Trimming cost V 1 base and J 7 bases, with 24 bases left between them. The CDR3 DNA follows: TGTGCCAGCAGCCAAGCCATCGGACTTGGGTCATATGAGAATACGCAGTATTTT. Protein product: CASSQAIGLGSYENTQYF.

This chain uses TRBV24-1 with TRBJ2-1; no firm D call. CDR3 length: 10 amino acids. Germline-derived CDR1 and CDR2 are KGHDR and SFDVKD. Between the trimmed V and J ends, which lost 6 bases and 7 bases, there was a span of 3 bases. CDR3 region: CATSKNEQFF. Here the CDR3 DNA reads TGTGCCACCAGTAAAAATGAGCAGTTCTTC.

The chain carries TRBV7-9 and TRBJ2-7; TRBD1 or TRBD2 may be the D gene (5 bases each). Trimming removed 4 bases at V and 3 bases at J, with 16 bases between. This CDR3 contains 15 residues. Per the germline V gene, CDR1 is SEHNR and CDR2 is FQNEAQ (reference sequence). DNA of the CDR3: TGTGCCAGCAGCTCATCCCGGGGTAGGGGCTACGAGCAGTACTTC. Translation gives CASSSSRGRGYEQYF.

The chain employs TRBV14 and TRBJ2-5; weak D call: TRBD2 (5 bases). V was cut by 4 bases and J by 3 bases, with 15 bases left in between. Germline lookup yields CDR1 SGHDN and CDR2 FVKESK. This CDR3 has 15 amino acids. CDR3 residues: CASSPPAGNEETQYF. In DNA, the CDR3 is TGTGCCAGCAGCCCCCCGGCCGGGAATGAAGAGACCCAGTACTTC.

The chain links TRBV12-3 or TRBV12-4 to TRBJ1-2; weak D call: TRBD1 (5 bases). The V end lost 4 bases, the J end lost 5 bases, and 20 bases lay between the germline ends. The CDR3 contains 16 residues. The CDR3 protein is CASSSTASSKIYGYTF. The DNA of the CDR3 is TGTGCCAGCAGTTCGACAGCGAGCTCGAAGATTTATGGCTACACCTTC.

The CDR3 sequence is CAWSPMQLSEQYF. The CDR3 DNA reads as TGTGCCTGGAGTCCCATGCAGCTCTCCGAGCAGTACTTC. The rearrangement uses TRBV30 and TRBJ2-7; the D is unclear. Trimming removed 2 bases from V and 6 bases from J, with 14 bases in between. CDR3 length: 13 amino acids. CDR1 is GTSNPN, CDR2 SVGIG, per germline (reference sequence). Supplemented by reference TRBV30 and TRBJ2-7, the full variable domain reads SQTIHQWPATLVQPVGSPLSLECTVEGTSNPNLYWYRQAAGRGLQLLFYSVGIGQISSEVPQNLSASRPQDRQFILSSKKLLLSDSGFYLCAWSPMQLSEQYFGPGTRLTVT.

V is TRBV9 and J is TRBJ2-5, with no clear D. Germline CDR1 SGDLS, CDR2 YYNGEE. V shed 0 bases and J shed 1 base, with 10 bases lying between them. The CDR3 spans 15 residues. CDR3 coding DNA: TGTGCCAGCAGCGTAGGCGGCAGGCCCCAAGAGACCCAGTACTTC. It is translated as CASSVGGRPQETQYF.

This clonotype appeared a few times. The chain is built from TRBV13 and TRBJ2-7, with a weak D call TRBD2 (6 bases). Germline loops: CDR1 PRHDT, CDR2 FYEKMQ (reference sequence). V was pared by 5 bases and J by 6 bases, with 17 bases between. CDR3 length: 14 residues. This CDR3 is CASSDSRDSCEQYF. The CDR3 DNA is TGTGCCAGCAGCGACTCACGGGACTCGTGCGAGCAGTACTTC.

Ten or more counts support this clonotype. J is TRBJ2-5 and V is TRBV7-9, with 8 bases aligning to TRBD1. V lost 6 bases and J lost 4; bases outside the gene matches: 7. Looked up from germline, CDR1 is SEHNR and CDR2 is FQNEAQ (reference sequence). The CDR3 has 14 amino acids. The chain's CDR3 is CASSRRTGSETQYF. CDR3 DNA: TGTGCCAGCAGTCGCAGGACAGGGTCAGAGACCCAGTACTTC. Combining the CDR3 with reference TRBV7-9 and TRBJ2-5 gives the whole variable domain DTGVSQNPRHKITKRGQNVTFRCDPISEHNRLYWYRQTLGQGPEFLTYFQNEAQLEKSRLLSDRFSAERPKGSFSTLEIQRTEQGDSAMYLCASSRRTGSETQYFGPGTRLLVL.

The chain joins TRBV9 to TRBJ1-4; D possibly corresponds to TRBD1 (5 bases). V was trimmed by 0 bases and J by 4 bases, leaving 10 bases between them. The length of the CDR3 is 15 residues. CDR1 and CDR2 from the germline V gene are SGDLS and YYNGEE. The CDR3 bases are TGTGCCAGCAGCGTAGGCGGGGCGGATAATGAAAAACTGTTTTTT. This encodes CASSVGGADNEKLFF.

The chain couples TRBV9 to TRBJ1-1, with D unclear. The CDR3 spans 14 residues. Trimming shortened V by 2 bases and J by 4 bases, and 12 bases separated the two germline ends. Germline assignment: CDR1 SGDLS and CDR2 YYNGEE. The CDR3 coding sequence is TGTGCCAGCAGCGTCACCGAGGGTACCACTGAAGCTTTCTTT. Translating gives CASSVTEGTTEAFF.

This clonotype was detected ten times or more. In DNA, the CDR3 is TGTGCCAGCAGTTTGGTCCTCCGAGACTACACCTTC. Translation gives CASSLVLRDYTF. The chain is built from TRBV12-3 or TRBV12-4 and TRBJ1-2; no clear D gene. Trimming removed 3 bases at V and 10 bases at J, with 12 bases between. The CDR3 loop spans 12 amino acids.

This clonotype was seen at least ten times. This chain connects TRBV12-3 or TRBV12-4 to TRBJ2-1, with a possible D match to TRBD2 (6 bases). This CDR3 is built from 16 residues. V was pared by 1 base and J by 6 bases, with 16 bases between. The CDR3 region is CASSLVTSNPTNEQFF. The CDR3 DNA reads TGTGCCAGCAGTTTAGTTACTAGCAATCCAACCAATGAGCAGTTCTTC.

The sample holds a few counts of this clonotype. V gene TRBV7-3 combines with J gene TRBJ2-1; 11 bases match TRBD1. Looked up from germline, CDR1 is SGHTA and CDR2 is FQGTGA. The V and J ends lost 5 bases and 10 bases, in that order; junction bases with no gene match: 7. The CDR3 loop spans 14 amino acids. The CDR3 DNA is TGTGCCAGCAGCCCCGGACAGGGGGCGAGAGAGCAGTTCTTC. It codes for CASSPGQGAREQFF.

This clonotype occurred many times. This chain joins TRBV20-1 and TRBJ1-6; tentatively, D is TRBD1 (5 bases). Germline V gene data show CDR1 as DFQATT and CDR2 as SNEGSKA (reference sequence). The V and J ends lost 0 bases and 7 bases respectively, with 22 bases between them. The CDR3 spans 18 residues. CDR3 DNA sequence: TGCAGTGCTAGAGATCGTGCGCAGGGCAGTCGGGGCAATTCACCCCTCCACTTT. Translated, it gives CSARDRAQGSRGNSPLHF.

The chain couples TRBV5-4 to TRBJ2-5; perhaps TRBD1 as D (5 bases). V was pared by 0 bases and J by 5 bases, with 14 bases between. The CDR3 loop spans 15 amino acids. Germline loops: CDR1 SGHNT, CDR2 YYREEE (reference sequence). The CDR3 region has the DNA TGTGCCAGCAGCTTGGCCGGCAGGGAAAGGGAGACCCAGTACTTC. As protein: CASSLAGRERETQYF.

This clonotype was recorded a few times. The V gene is TRBV27, the J gene TRBJ2-7; tentatively, D is TRBD2 (6 bases). CDR1 and CDR2 from the germline V gene are MNHEY and SMNVEV (reference sequence). V shed 6 bases and J shed 4 bases, with 16 bases lying between them. The CDR3 totals 14 residues. CDR3 sequence: CASSWDWGPYEQYF. The CDR3 bases are TGTGCCAGCAGCTGGGACTGGGGACCTTACGAGCAGTACTTC.

This clonotype was observed many times. V usage is TRBV28 and J usage is TRBJ2-7; either TRBD1 or TRBD2 may supply D (5 bases each). The V end was cut by 2 bases, the J end by 0 bases, with 11 bases between. CDR1 and CDR2 (germline): MDHEN, SYDVKM. The CDR3 loop spans 15 amino acids. DNA for the CDR3: TGTGCCAGCAGTTTAATGAGGGGTTCCTCCTACGAGCAGTACTTC. This encodes CASSLMRGSSYEQYF.

The chain is built from TRBV7-9 and TRBJ2-1; 10 nucleotides match TRBD2. The CDR3 has 16 amino acids. Germline V CDR1 and CDR2: SEHNR, FQNEAQ (reference sequence). The V segment lost 1 base and the J segment 7 bases; nucleotides outside the gene matches: 7. The CDR3 coding sequence is TGTGCCAGCAGCTTAGTGCCTAGCGGGAGTGTAAATGAGCAGTTCTTC. Protein product: CASSLVPSGSVNEQFF.